Listed below are T cell receptor beta chains from one sample, sequenced in a study of cytomegalovirus exposure and HLA in healthy donors. TCRdb's copy holds only in-frame clones and misses some; the assay was immunoSEQ multiplex PCR. The table records a few hundred thousand clones, 92% of them present only once. Input material: PBMCs. These TCRs come from a girl aged 2 to 9 in good health and CMV-seronegative. Each CDR3 is given without its conserved first and last residue. D genes are given only for firm matches.

>TRBJ2-5|TRBV15|-|13
ATSREPGPGETQY
>TRBJ2-1|TRBV21-1|-|13
ASSSPSTVYNEQF
>TRBJ2-1|TRBV30|TRBD2|11
AWKAAGGLEQF
>TRBJ1-1|TRBV6-5|TRBD1|13
ASSKLQGLNTEAF
>TRBJ2-5|TRBV4-2|TRBD1|17
ASSQDNEGAGGPRETQY
>TRBJ2-2|TRBV28|TRBD1|15
ASSTPRDRVGTGELF
>TRBJ2-2|TRBV6-1|-|13
ASRELWGQDGELF
>TRBJ1-4|TRBV6-6|-|11
ASSYEYGEKLF
>TRBJ2-7|TRBV28|-|12
ASRDGTPSYEQY
>TRBJ1-4|TRBV5-6|-|13
ASSLGYGTNEKLF